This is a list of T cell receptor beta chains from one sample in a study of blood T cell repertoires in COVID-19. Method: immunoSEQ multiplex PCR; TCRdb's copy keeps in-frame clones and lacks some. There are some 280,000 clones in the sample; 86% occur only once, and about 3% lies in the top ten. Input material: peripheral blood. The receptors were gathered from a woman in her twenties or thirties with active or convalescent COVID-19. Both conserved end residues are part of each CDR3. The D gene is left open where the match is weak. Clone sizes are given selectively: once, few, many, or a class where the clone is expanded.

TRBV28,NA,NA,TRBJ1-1,TGTGCCAGCAGTTTAATTAAGGGGCAGGGGATGAACACTGAAGCTTTCTTT,CASSLIKGQGMNTEAFF
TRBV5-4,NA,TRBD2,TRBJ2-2,TGTGCCAGCAGCTCCCCCGGGGGGACTAGCGGGGGGAACACCGGGGAGCTGTTTTTT,CASSSPGGTSGGNTGELFF
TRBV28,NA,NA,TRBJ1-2,TGTGCCAGCAGTTTCGGCGGTAACTATGGCTACACCTTC,CASSFGGNYGYTF
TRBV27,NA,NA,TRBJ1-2,TGTGCCAGCAGTTCTTCCCCGGGGAGGTACACCTTC,CASSSSPGRYTF
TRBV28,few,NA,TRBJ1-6,TGTGCCAGCAGTTTCCGGTCGCCCCTCCACTTT,CASSFRSPLHF
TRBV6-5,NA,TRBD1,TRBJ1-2,TGTGCCAGCAGGCAGGGGGCAGGGCTCGACTATGGCTACACCTTC,CASRQGAGLDYGYTF
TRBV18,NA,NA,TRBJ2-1,TGTGCCAGCTCAGGGGGGTTCAATGAGCAGTTCTTC,CASSGGFNEQFF
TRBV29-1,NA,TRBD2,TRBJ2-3,TGCAGCGTCAAAACCGGGACTAGTACAGATACGCAGTATTTT,CSVKTGTSTDTQYF
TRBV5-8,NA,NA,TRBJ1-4,TGTGCCAGCAGCCCGATTGGAACGGGGAAAAAACTGTTTTTT,CASSPIGTGKKLFF
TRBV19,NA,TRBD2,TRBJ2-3,TGTGCCAGTAGTATTCCGGGGGGACTCGGCACAGATACGCAGTATTTT,CASSIPGGLGTDTQYF
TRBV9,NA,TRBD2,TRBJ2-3,TGTGCCAGCAGCGTAGGCGGGGGGAGCACAGATACGCAGTATTTT,CASSVGGGSTDTQYF
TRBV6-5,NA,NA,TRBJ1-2,TGTGCCAGCAGGACGACAGGATATGGCTACACCTTC,CASRTTGYGYTF
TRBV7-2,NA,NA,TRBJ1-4,TGTGCCAGCAGCGAAGGGGGGGGGACTAATGAAAAACTGTTTTTT,CASSEGGGTNEKLFF
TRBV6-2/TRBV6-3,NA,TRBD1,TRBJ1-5,TGTGCCAGCAGTTACCACCAGCGGGGGGGACAGCGGGTCAATCAGCCCCAGCATTTT,CASSYHQRGGQRVNQPQHF
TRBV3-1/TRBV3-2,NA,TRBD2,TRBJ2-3,TGTGCCAGCAGCCAAGGAGGTGGAACTAGCGTTGTAACAGATACGCAGTATTTT,CASSQGGGTSVVTDTQYF
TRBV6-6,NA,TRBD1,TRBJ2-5,TGTGCCAGCAGTTATCGGGACAGGCTAAGGCAGACCCAGTACTTC,CASSYRDRLRQTQYF
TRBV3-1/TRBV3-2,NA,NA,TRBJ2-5,TGTGCCAGCAGCAAAGCAGGGCGAGAGACCCAGTACTTC,CASSKAGRETQYF
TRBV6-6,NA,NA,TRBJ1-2,TGTGCCAGCAGGGTTCCCGCAGGCTATGGCTACACCTTC,CASRVPAGYGYTF
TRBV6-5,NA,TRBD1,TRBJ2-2,TGTGCCAGCAGTTCACCGGGACAGGGGTACACCGGGGAGCTGTTTTTT,CASSSPGQGYTGELFF
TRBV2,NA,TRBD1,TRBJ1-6,TGTGCCAGCAGGGACAGGCGGGGATCACCCCTCCACTTT,CASRDRRGSPLHF
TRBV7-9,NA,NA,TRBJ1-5,TGTGCCAGCAGCTTAGTTAGCGCGGGGGGCAATCAGCCCCAGCATTTT,CASSLVSAGGNQPQHF
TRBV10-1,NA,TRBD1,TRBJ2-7,TGCGCCAGCACGGGGGACAGGCAAGACTACGAGCAGTACTTC,CASTGDRQDYEQYF
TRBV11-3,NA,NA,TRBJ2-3,TGTGCCAGCACCTCGGGACACGGAAGGTCAGATACGCAGTATTTT,CASTSGHGRSDTQYF
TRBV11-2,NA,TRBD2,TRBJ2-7,TGTGCCAGCAGCTCGTGGACTAGCGGATACGAGCAGTACTTC,CASSSWTSGYEQYF
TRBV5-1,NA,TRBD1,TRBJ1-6,TGCGCCAGCAGCCTGGGCGGGACAGGGATAGTCCAACGCCTTAATTCACCCCTCCACTTT,CASSLGGTGIVQRLNSPLHF
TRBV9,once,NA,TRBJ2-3,TGTGCCAGCAGTCGAACTAGAGATACGCAGTATTTT,CASSRTRDTQYF
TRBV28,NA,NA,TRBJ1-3,TGTGCCAGCAGTTTACCCAACTCTGGAAACACCATATATTTT,CASSLPNSGNTIYF
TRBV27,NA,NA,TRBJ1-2,TGTGCCAGCAGTTTAAGGGGTCTGAACTATGGCTACACCTTC,CASSLRGLNYGYTF
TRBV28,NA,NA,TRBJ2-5,TGTGCCAGCAGTGCGCAGGGTTTCCGGGAGACCCAGTACTTC,CASSAQGFRETQYF
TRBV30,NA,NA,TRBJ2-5,TGTGCCTGGAGTGTATCCCTAGAGGAGACCCAGTACTTC,CAWSVSLEETQYF
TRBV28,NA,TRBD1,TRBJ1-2,TGTGCCAGCAGTCCGGACAGGGGAAGTGGCTACACCTTC,CASSPDRGSGYTF
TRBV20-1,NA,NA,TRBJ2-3,TGCAGTCTGGGGAGTCCGACGCAGTATTTT,CSLGSPTQYF
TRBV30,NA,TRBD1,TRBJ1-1,TGTGCCTGGAGTAGTTACAGGGGGAACACTGAAGCTTTCTTT,CAWSSYRGNTEAFF
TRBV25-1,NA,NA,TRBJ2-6,TGTGCCAGACCAGAAAGAGGGCCCGGCTCTGGGGCCAACGTCCTGACTTTC,CARPERGPGSGANVLTF
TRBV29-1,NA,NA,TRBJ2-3,TGCAGCGTTGGTCGGGGGACTAGCACAGATACGCAGTATTTT,CSVGRGTSTDTQYF
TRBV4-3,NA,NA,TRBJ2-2,TGCGCCAGCAGCCTCAGACAGCCGAACACCGGGGAGCTGTTTTTT,CASSLRQPNTGELFF
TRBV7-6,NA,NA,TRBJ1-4,TGTGCCAGCAGCTCCTGGGCAAATGAAAAACTGTTTTTT,CASSSWANEKLFF
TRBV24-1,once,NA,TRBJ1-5,TGTGCCACCAGTGATTTGGGGGAGACCAATCAGCCCCAGCATTTT,CATSDLGETNQPQHF
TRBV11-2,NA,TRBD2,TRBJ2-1,TGTGCCAGCAGCTCGACTAGCGGGGGGGCCGGTGAGCAGTTCTTC,CASSSTSGGAGEQFF
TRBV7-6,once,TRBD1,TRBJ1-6,TGTGCCAGCAGCTCTACCGGGACAGCCTATAATTCACCCCTCCACTTT,CASSSTGTAYNSPLHF
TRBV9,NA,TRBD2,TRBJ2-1,TGTGCCAGCAGCGCGCCCGGGGGGAGCTCCTACAATGAGCAGTTCTTC,CASSAPGGSSYNEQFF
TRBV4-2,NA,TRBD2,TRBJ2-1,TGTGCCAGCAGCCAGCGGGGGGGCGCGTACAATGAGCAGTTCTTC,CASSQRGGAYNEQFF
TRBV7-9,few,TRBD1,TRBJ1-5,TGTGCCAGCAGCTGGACAGGGAGCAATCAGCCCCAGCATTTT,CASSWTGSNQPQHF
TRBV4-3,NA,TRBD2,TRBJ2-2,TGCGCCAGCAGCCAAAGGGTGGCGGGGGGCGATAATACCGGGGAGCTGTTTTTT,CASSQRVAGGDNTGELFF
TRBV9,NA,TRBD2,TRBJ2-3,TGTGCCAGCAGCGTTTTACGTAGCGGGGGCTGGGATACGCAGTATTTT,CASSVLRSGGWDTQYF
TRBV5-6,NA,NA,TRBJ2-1,TGTGCCAGCAGCTTAATAATAGCCCTCAATGAGCAGTTCTTC,CASSLIIALNEQFF